These 8 T cell receptor beta chains came from one sample sequenced in a study of cytomegalovirus exposure and HLA in healthy donors. Profiled with immunoSEQ multiplex PCR; TCRdb holds only in-frame clones, not every one. In the table there are some 310,000 clones, roughly 86% of which are singletons. Input material: PBMCs. The receptors originated from a man in his thirties or forties in good health and CMV-seronegative.

The chain carries TRBV7-8 and TRBJ2-3; D perhaps matches TRBD1 (5 bases). V lost 4 bases and J lost 6, with 8 bases in between. This CDR3 region has 12 residues. CDR1 and CDR2 (germline): SGHVS, FQNEAQ. The CDR3 bases are TGTGCCAGCAGCTCCAGGGTCGATACGCAGTATTTT. It codes for CASSSRVDTQYF.

For the CDR3, the DNA is TGTGCCAGCAGTGAGAGACAGGGGCCCACTGAAGCTTTCTTT. This gives the protein CASSERQGPTEAFF. This sequence joins TRBV2 and TRBJ1-1; 8 nucleotides align to TRBD1. The CDR3 has 14 amino acids. The germline gives CDR1 SNHLY, CDR2 FYNNEI. V lost 3 bases to trimming and J lost 4 bases; unmatched junction nucleotides: 4.

The V and J genes are TRBV10-3 and TRBJ2-3; TRBD1 aligns across 7 bases. CDR1 is ENHRY and CDR2 is SYGVKD in the germline V gene. V gave up 6 bases and J gave up 6 bases; unmatched junction bases: 15. The CDR3 extends over 16 amino acids. The CDR3 DNA is TGTGCCATCAGAAGACAGGGTTCCTTACCTTGGGATACGCAGTATTTT. Translating gives CAIRRQGSLPWDTQYF.

The CDR3 region has the DNA TGCAGCGTATATATACAGGGTCCCTACGAGCAGTACTTC. Amino acid sequence: CSVYIQGPYEQYF. The chain has TRBV29-1 and TRBJ2-7; D is possibly TRBD1 (6 bases). Trimming removed 6 bases at V and 2 bases at J, with 14 bases between. Germline V gene lookup returns CDR1 SQVTM and CDR2 ANQGSEA. The CDR3 loop spans 13 amino acids.

The chain combines TRBV6-5 with TRBJ1-2; D is possibly TRBD1 (6 bases). This CDR3 comprises 13 residues. Germline CDR1 and CDR2: MNHEY and SVGAGI. V shed 6 bases and J shed 6 bases, with 14 bases lying between them. The CDR3 protein is CASSQTGYDGYTF. The CDR3 DNA is TGTGCCAGCAGCCAAACAGGGTATGATGGCTACACCTTC.

This clone was detected once. J is TRBJ2-4 and V is TRBV10-1; the match to TRBD1 covers 7 bases. The germline V gene encodes CDR1 WNHNN and CDR2 SYGVQD (reference sequence). V lost 4 bases, J lost 9 bases, and 6 bases stayed unmatched. This CDR3 spans 13 amino acids. The DNA for the CDR3 is TGCGCCAGCAGTGGGGTGGCAGGGGGCATTCAGTACTTC. Translation: CASSGVAGGIQYF.

This clone was counted a single time. The V and J genes are TRBV7-6 and TRBJ2-7, with 14 positions matching TRBD2. CDR1 SGHVS and CDR2 FNYEAQ come from the germline V gene. V shed 4 bases and J 4 bases; nucleotides not matched to a gene: 18. The CDR3 is made up of 20 amino acids. The CDR3 protein is CASSSPWTSGGSPFGYEQYF. The DNA of the CDR3 is TGTGCCAGCAGCTCCCCATGGACTAGCGGGGGGTCCCCATTCGGTTACGAGCAGTACTTC.

V is TRBV4-1 and J is TRBJ2-1, with D possibly TRBD2 on 5 matching bases. CDR3 length: 17 residues. Germline CDR1 MGHRA, CDR2 YSYEKL. V was trimmed by 4 bases and J by 0 bases, leaving 16 bases between them. The CDR3 DNA is TGCGCCAGCAGCCCCACCCTGACGGGGAGCTCCTACAATGAGCAGTTCTTC. Protein: CASSPTLTGSSYNEQFF.